The next 27 T cell receptor beta chains were all read from a single sample in a study of T cell responses to AZD1222 COVID-19 vaccine. TCRdb keeps only in-frame clones here, not all; method: immunoSEQ multiplex PCR. The data contain approximately 120,000 clones, approximately 90% of them singletons. The material was peripheral blood, obtained on day 0 of AZD1222 vaccination. The receptor set was obtained from an adult in good health.

Comments on this clone: Other nucleotide sequences in the sample specify the same CDR3. The genes are TRBV29-1 and TRBJ2-1, with TRBD2 identical over 8 bases. The CDR3 extends over 14 amino acids. The ends lost 6 bases at V and 2 bases at J; junction bases unmatched: 6. The germline V gene has CDR1 SQVTM and CDR2 ANQGSEA. CDR3 residues: CSVPTSGTYNEQFF. In nucleotides, the CDR3 is TGCAGCGTCCCAACTAGCGGAACCTACAATGAGCAGTTCTTC.

The chain recombines TRBV5-4 with TRBJ2-6, with 13 bases identical to TRBD2. Germline V lookup: CDR1 SGHNT, CDR2 YYREEE (reference sequence). The CDR3 runs 19 residues. With 4 bases clipped from V and 0 bases from J, the junction kept 7 bases outside the gene matches. CDR3 amino acids: CASSLGTSGISSGANVLTF. The CDR3 coding sequence is TGTGCCAGCAGCCTCGGGACTAGCGGGATTAGCTCTGGGGCCAACGTCCTGACTTTC.

V usage is TRBV18 and J usage is TRBJ1-6; D is uncertain. The V end lost 2 bases, the J end lost 8 bases, and 7 bases lay between the germline ends. Germline CDR1 KGHSH, CDR2 LQKENI. The CDR3 is 13 residues long. For the CDR3, the DNA is TGTGCCAGCTCACCAAATGATCATTCACCCCTCCACTTT. Protein product: CASSPNDHSPLHF.

V usage is TRBV6-2 or TRBV6-3 and J usage is TRBJ2-4; 7 nucleotides agree with TRBD2. Germline CDR1 is MNHEY and CDR2 is SVGEGT. J gave up 2 bases and V 6 bases, and 13 bases lay outside the gene matches. The CDR3 extends over 17 amino acids. CDR3 DNA sequence: TGTGCCAGCAGCCAAACATTAGCGGGCCAGACCAAAAACATTCAGTACTTC. Protein sequence: CASSQTLAGQTKNIQYF.

This chain joins TRBV19 and TRBJ2-5; D not resolved. V gave up 5 bases and J gave up 1 base, with 14 bases separating them. Germline V gene sequence: CDR1 LNHDA, CDR2 SQIVND (reference sequence). The CDR3 totals 15 residues. The CDR3 loop reads CASSPDGWSQETQYF. CDR3 DNA: TGTGCCAGTAGTCCAGACGGGTGGAGCCAAGAGACCCAGTACTTC.

The CDR3 protein is CASSESGGTGELFF. The CDR3, as DNA: TGTGCCAGCAGTGAATCGGGGGGCACCGGGGAGCTGTTTTTT. The J gene is TRBJ2-2, the V gene TRBV6-4; 7 nucleotides match TRBD2. CDR1 is MRHNA, CDR2 SNTAGT, per germline. J was trimmed by 4 bases and V by 3 bases; bases with no gene match: 2. The CDR3 contains 14 residues.

V usage is TRBV10-2 and J usage is TRBJ1-5, with no clear D. V lost 2 bases and J 3 bases, leaving 11 bases between the germline ends. The CDR3 contains 15 residues. Germline V CDR1 and CDR2: WSHSY, SAAADI. Here the CDR3 reads CASSEDRRFNQPQHF. The CDR3 coding sequence is TGCGCCAGCAGTGAGGACCGAAGGTTCAATCAGCCCCAGCATTTT.

V gene TRBV29-1 combines with J gene TRBJ1-2; 11 bases map to TRBD1. The CDR3 is 16 amino acids. Germline CDR1 reads SQVTM; CDR2 reads ANQGSEA. V shed 5 bases and J 4 bases; nucleotides not matched to a gene: 12. This CDR3 is CSVPRPGQGVGYGYTF. CDR3 DNA: TGCAGCGTTCCGAGGCCGGGACAGGGGGTAGGCTATGGCTACACCTTC.

This clone was observed once. The chain is built from TRBV18 and TRBJ2-5; D is perhaps TRBD2 (5 bases). The CDR3 runs to 13 residues. The V gene lost 5 bases and the J gene lost 5 bases, with 12 bases spanning the gap. Per germline, CDR1 KGHSH and CDR2 LQKENI. CDR3 in DNA: TGTGCCAGCTCATCCCGGGGTGGGGAGACCCAGTACTTC. Amino acids: CASSSRGGETQYF. The full variable domain, its missing parts supplied by reference TRBV18 and TRBJ2-5, is NAGVMQNPRHLVRRRGQEARLRCSPMKGHSHVYWYRQLPEEGLKFMVYLQKENIIDESGMPKERFSAEFPKEGPSILRIQQVVRGDSAAYFCASSSRGGETQYFGPGTRLLVL.

This sequence joins TRBV6-5 and TRBJ1-1; 8 bases align to TRBD1. V shed 6 bases and J 10 bases; nucleotides not matched to a gene: 10. The CDR3 is 13 amino acids. CDR1 and CDR2 from the germline V gene are MNHEY and SVGAGI. CDR3 amino acids: CASSQVVDRGAFF. CDR3 sequence (DNA): TGTGCCAGCAGCCAGGTAGTCGACAGGGGAGCTTTCTTT.

The chain has TRBV7-9 and TRBJ2-2; D tentatively fits TRBD1 or TRBD2 (6 bases each). Trimming stripped 6 bases from V and 1 base from J, with 15 bases between. CDR3 size: 16 residues. Germline CDR1 and CDR2: SEHNR and FQNEAQ (reference sequence). The CDR3 protein is CASSLRGGGNTGELFF. The CDR3 DNA reads as TGTGCCAGCAGTCTAAGAGGAGGGGGGAACACCGGGGAGCTGTTTTTT.

A single count supports this clone. The chain links TRBV24-1 to TRBJ2-7; D possibly uses TRBD1 or TRBD2 (5 bases each). Per germline, CDR1 KGHDR and CDR2 SFDVKD. V lost 0 bases and J 4 bases, leaving 6 bases between the germline ends. The CDR3 length is 13 residues. The CDR3 nucleotides are TGTGCCACCAGTGATTTGGGGGGATACGAGCAGTACTTC. This gives the protein CATSDLGGYEQYF.

This chain joins TRBV2 and TRBJ2-7; D is perhaps TRBD2 (5 bases). CDR1 is SNHLY, CDR2 FYNNEI, per germline. V lost 6 bases and J lost 4, with 13 bases in between. This CDR3 region has 13 residues. The CDR3 DNA is TGTGCCAGCAGATTGAGGGTTCTTTACGAGCAGTACTTC. Protein product: CASRLRVLYEQYF.

Worth noting for this clone: At the DNA level, this CDR3 is encoded by other sequences in the same sample as well. The V and J genes are TRBV5-1 and TRBJ1-3; no clear D gene. V was cut by 0 bases and J by 1 base, with 5 bases left in between. This CDR3 has 14 residues. Germline V gene data show CDR1 as SGHRS and CDR2 as YFSETQ. CDR3 amino acids: CASSLGGSGNTIYF. As DNA, the CDR3 is TGCGCCAGCAGCTTGGGAGGATCTGGAAACACCATATATTTT.

The chain has TRBV3-1 (or the pseudogene TRBV3-2) and TRBJ2-3; 7 bases are shared with TRBD2. CDR1 and CDR2 from the germline V gene are LGHDT and YNNKEL (reference sequence). The CDR3 totals 16 residues. The ends lost 4 bases at V and 4 bases at J; junction bases unmatched: 11. The CDR3 nucleotides are TGTGCCAGCAGCCTGGGAGGGATCCTCCAAGCAGATACGCAGTATTTT. Its protein product is CASSLGGILQADTQYF.

This chain connects TRBV10-3 to TRBJ2-1; perhaps D is TRBD1 or TRBD2 (6 bases each). Germline V gene lookup returns CDR1 ENHRY and CDR2 SYGVKD. The CDR3 is 13 residues long. The V and J ends lost 7 bases and 12 bases respectively, with 19 bases between them. The CDR3 loop reads CAITDLQGTGQFF. CDR3 sequence (DNA): TGTGCCATCACTGATCTTCAGGGGACTGGGCAGTTCTTC.

The chain couples TRBV9 to TRBJ1-4; 8 bases fit TRBD1. Germline V lookup: CDR1 SGDLS, CDR2 YYNGEE. This CDR3 has 15 amino acids. J gave up 3 bases and V 3 bases, and 4 bases lay outside the gene matches. CDR3 DNA: TGTGCCAGCAGCGCCGGACAGGGCCCTAATGAAAAACTGTTTTTT. Translation: CASSAGQGPNEKLFF.

The chain links TRBV11-2 to TRBJ1-1, with 9 nucleotides matching TRBD1. The CDR3 runs to 13 residues. Germline V CDR1 and CDR2: SGHAT, FQNNGV. V dropped 4 bases and J dropped 7; count of bases not matched to a gene: 4. Here the CDR3 DNA reads TGTGCCAGCAGCTGGGACAGGGCAGGTGAAGCTTTCTTT. It codes for CASSWDRAGEAFF. The full variable domain, with the rest looked up from reference TRBV11-2 and TRBJ1-1, is EAGVAQSPRYKIIEKRQSVAFWCNPISGHATLYWYQQILGQGPKLLIQFQNNGVVDDSQLPKDRFSAERLKGVDSTLKIQPAKLEDSAVYLCASSWDRAGEAFFGQGTRLTVV.

This chain connects TRBV28 to TRBJ2-7, with D possibly TRBD2 on 6 matching bases. CDR3 length: 14 amino acids. Between the trimmed V and J ends, which lost 7 bases and 3 bases, there was a span of 16 bases. Germline values: CDR1 MDHEN, CDR2 SYDVKM. This CDR3 reads CASTSGAGIYEQYF. The CDR3 DNA sequence: TGTGCCAGCACCTCCGGCGCGGGGATCTACGAGCAGTACTTC.

The chain combines TRBV19 with TRBJ1-1; D not resolved. CDR1 and CDR2 (germline): LNHDA, SQIVND (reference sequence). V shed 8 bases and J shed 4 bases, with 14 bases lying between them. The CDR3 is 13 amino acids. DNA for the CDR3: TGTGCCAGTTTGGGTTGGGGTGGCACTGAAGCTTTCTTT. Translating gives CASLGWGGTEAFF.

DNA for the CDR3: TGCGCCAGCAGCTCCCTGGACAGGGGGGGAGAGACCCAGTACTTC. Translated: CASSSLDRGGETQYF. This chain connects TRBV5-1 to TRBJ2-5; 10 nucleotides agree with TRBD1. Germline V gene lookup returns CDR1 SGHRS and CDR2 YFSETQ. The V segment lost 3 bases and the J segment 4 bases; nucleotides outside the gene matches: 6. This CDR3 contains 15 residues.

The chain couples TRBV19 to TRBJ1-2, with 8 bases that match TRBD1. Germline values: CDR1 LNHDA, CDR2 SQIVND (reference sequence). The CDR3 runs to 13 residues. Unmatched junction bases numbered 2, after V lost 4 bases and J lost 4 bases. The CDR3 sequence: CASSRTGSYGYTF. The CDR3 DNA sequence: TGTGCCAGTAGTAGGACAGGGAGCTATGGCTACACCTTC.

This clone was observed a single time. The chain links TRBV5-8 to TRBJ2-1; unclear D gene. Germline values: CDR1 SGHTS, CDR2 YDEGEE. V shed 4 bases and J shed 0 bases, with 11 bases lying between them. The CDR3 has 15 amino acids. The CDR3 bases are TGTGCCAGCAGCCCGCCCGTGAGCTCCTACAATGAGCAGTTCTTC. It specifies CASSPPVSSYNEQFF.

The genes are TRBV5-4 and TRBJ1-2; the D gene is possibly TRBD1 (5 bases). The V gene's germline CDR1 is SGHNT and CDR2 YYREEE (reference sequence). The CDR3 covers 14 residues. Trimming took 0 bases from V and 8 from J, leaving 14 bases between them. CDR3 residues: CASSLELREGGYTF. CDR3 sequence (DNA): TGTGCCAGCAGCTTGGAACTCAGGGAAGGGGGCTACACCTTC.

The chain employs TRBV4-3 and TRBJ1-2, with D possibly being TRBD1 (5 bases). The CDR3 contains 13 residues. V lost 1 base and J lost 8, with 11 bases in between. The germline gives CDR1 LGHNA, CDR2 YSLEER. CDR3 residues: CASSQVDSRGYTF. The CDR3 DNA reads as TGCGCCAGCAGCCAAGTCGACAGTAGAGGCTACACCTTC.

The genes are TRBV9 and TRBJ2-1; 8 bases agree with TRBD2. The junction had 12 bases not matched to a gene; V was cut back by 0 bases and J by 7 bases. Looked up from germline, CDR1 is SGDLS and CDR2 is YYNGEE. CDR3 size: 17 residues. In DNA, the CDR3 is TGTGCCAGCAGCGTAGATCCCCAAGCGGGAGTTAGGAATGAGCAGTTCTTC. Translated, it gives CASSVDPQAGVRNEQFF.

The chain employs TRBV30 and TRBJ2-5; either TRBD1 or TRBD2 may supply D (7 bases each). V dropped 5 bases and J dropped 2 bases, with 18 bases sitting between them. The CDR3 covers 15 residues. Germline V CDR1 and CDR2: GTSNPN, SVGIG (reference sequence). The DNA of the CDR3 is TGTGCCTGGTCATCCAGACAGGGACTACAAGAGACCCAGTACTTC. Its protein product is CAWSSRQGLQETQYF.